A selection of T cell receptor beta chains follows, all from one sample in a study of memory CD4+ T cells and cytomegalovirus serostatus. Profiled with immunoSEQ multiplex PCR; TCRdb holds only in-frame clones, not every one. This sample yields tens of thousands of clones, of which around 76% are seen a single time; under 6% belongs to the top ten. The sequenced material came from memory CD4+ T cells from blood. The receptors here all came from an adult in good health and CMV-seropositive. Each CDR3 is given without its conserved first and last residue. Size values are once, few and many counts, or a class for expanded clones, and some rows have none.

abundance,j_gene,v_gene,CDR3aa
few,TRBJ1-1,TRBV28,ASSSFMNTEAF
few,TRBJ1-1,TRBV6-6,ASRGQNTEAF
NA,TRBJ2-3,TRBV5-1,ASGEATDTQY
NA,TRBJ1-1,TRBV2,ASSLRQGSIEAF
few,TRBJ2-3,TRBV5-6,ASSITLGTTTDTQY
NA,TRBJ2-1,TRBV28,ASMSGNSYNEQF
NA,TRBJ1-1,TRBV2,ASTVDRGIAF
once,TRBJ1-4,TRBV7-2,ASSLGPANEKLF
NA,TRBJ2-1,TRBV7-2,ASSRRTSGAEEQF
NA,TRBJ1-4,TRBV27,ASSSSGGWDEKLF
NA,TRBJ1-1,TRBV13,ASSSGQLNTEAF
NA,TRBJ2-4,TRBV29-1,SVSGLAGGLAKNIQY
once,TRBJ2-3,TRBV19,ASSMRGSGFTDTQY